This TCR beta chain comes out of a study of graft-versus-host responses after intestinal transplantation. Study context: Anti-thymocyte globulin induction was given to all recipients, followed by tacrolimus and steroids for roughly three years.

V was clipped by 4 bases and J by 4 bases; unmatched bases: 8. From germline, CDR1 is MNHEY and CDR2 SVGAGI. The CDR3 sequence is 16 residues long. Points on this clone: Its antigen is undetermined.

Produced via immunoSEQ multiplex PCR; TCRdb's table is partial and in-frame only. The profile shows under 20,000 clones, around nine tenths of them singletons. Study-level findings and limits: Analysis identified GvH clones in recipient marrow, with some appearing first in ileum or blood. Researchers found peak circulating GvH clone levels linked to early post-transplant HvG declines.

Sequenced material: PBMCs, taken about 240 days after intestinal transplant. The TCR sequence derives from a human patient who received an intestinal transplant, so some T cells may come from the graft donor. The chain uses TRBV6-5 and TRBJ2-2, with 8 bases matching TRBD1. As DNA, the CDR3 is TGTGCCAGCAGTTCAGGGGGCGAAGCGGGCACCGGGGAGCTGTTTTTT. This translates into CASSSGGEAGTGELFF.